Below are 32 T cell receptor beta chains sequenced from a single sample in a study of shared clonotypes between healthy human individuals. Selected positively for CCR7 and CD45RO-negative, naive CD8 cells excluded terminally differentiated effector memory CD45RA+ cells. TCRdb's table, derived via immunoSEQ multiplex PCR, lists solely in-frame clones and lacks some. Among approximately 650,000 clones, around 95% were seen once, and the ten largest hold over 0.09%. The sample taken for sequencing was naive CD8+ T cells sorted from blood. The origin of the receptors is a woman aged 30 to 39 in good health.

The chain uses TRBV13 and TRBJ2-7, with 8 bases fitting TRBD1. The germline CDR1 and CDR2 sequences are PRHDT and FYEKMQ (reference sequence). The CDR3 is 15 residues long. With V trimmed by 5 bases and J by 5 bases, 11 bases remained unmatched. This CDR3 is CASSPNPGQVHEQYF. CDR3 sequence (DNA): TGTGCCAGCAGCCCAAACCCGGGACAGGTGCACGAGCAGTACTTC.

The rearrangement joins TRBV20-1 to TRBJ1-4; unclear D gene. Germline CDR1 DFQATT, CDR2 SNEGSKA (reference sequence). This CDR3 is built from 8 residues. Deletions cut 7 bases from V and 8 bases from J, with 2 bases between. For the CDR3, the DNA is TGCAGTGTAGAAAAACTGTTTTTT. Translating it yields CSVEKLFF.

The gene calls are TRBV5-6 and TRBJ2-7; 11 positions match TRBD1. Trimming at V came to 0 bases and at J to 4 bases, leaving 3 bases not matched to a gene. Germline V lookup: CDR1 SGHDT, CDR2 YYEEEE. This CDR3 comprises 15 residues. CDR3 sequence (DNA): TGTGCCAGCAGCTTGGCCGGGACAGGGGGGTACGAGCAGTACTTC. Translating it yields CASSLAGTGGYEQYF.

The chain is built from TRBV13 and TRBJ2-2; D not certain. CDR1 and CDR2 from the germline V gene are PRHDT and FYEKMQ (reference sequence). Trimming pared 4 bases from V and 2 bases from J, leaving 11 bases between. This CDR3 is built from 15 residues. CDR3 sequence: CASSSQDPNTGELFF. CDR3 nucleotide sequence: TGTGCCAGCAGCTCCCAGGACCCTAACACCGGGGAGCTGTTTTTT. Full variable domain (remainder filled in from reference TRBV13 and TRBJ2-2): AAGVIQSPRHLIKEKRETATLKCYPIPRHDTVYWYQQGPGQDPQFLISFYEKMQSDKGSIPDRFSAQQFSDYHSELNMSSLELGDSALYFCASSSQDPNTGELFFGEGSRLTVL.

The chain joins TRBV13 to TRBJ2-7; 8 bases are a match to TRBD2. CDR3 length equals 15 residues. Germline trimming cut 2 bases from V and 3 bases from J; bases unmatched to any gene: 6. Germline assignment: CDR1 PRHDT and CDR2 FYEKMQ (reference sequence). The CDR3 DNA reads as TGTGCCAGCAGCTTAATCGGTAGCGGGAACTACGAGCAGTACTTC. Amino acid sequence: CASSLIGSGNYEQYF.

CDR3 in DNA: TGTGCCAGCAGTTCATATTGGGAAGGTAGCGGGAGGGTGGCAGATACGCAGTATTTT. Amino acids: CASSSYWEGSGRVADTQYF. The chain links TRBV28 to TRBJ2-3; TRBD2 agrees at 11 bases. V trimming: 4 bases; J trimming: 4 bases; junction bases outside the gene matches: 16. Germline assignment: CDR1 MDHEN and CDR2 SYDVKM. The CDR3 is made up of 19 amino acids.

The genes are TRBV7-3 and TRBJ2-1, with 10 bases fitting TRBD2. This CDR3 spans 18 amino acids. V trimming: 4 bases; J trimming: 3 bases; junction bases outside the gene matches: 12. Germline CDR1 reads SGHTA; CDR2 reads FQGTGA. CDR3 sequence: CASSSQLAGTRFYNEQFF. CDR3 DNA: TGTGCCAGCAGCTCTCAACTAGCGGGGACACGATTCTACAATGAGCAGTTCTTC.

The chain has TRBV15 and TRBJ1-1; D gene uncertain. The CDR3 has 16 amino acids. Per the germline V gene, CDR1 is LNHNV and CDR2 is YYDKDF (reference sequence). Trimming removed 3 bases from V and 5 bases from J, with 19 bases in between. This CDR3 is CATSRGVFGVRTEAFF. The CDR3, as DNA: TGTGCCACCAGCAGGGGTGTATTTGGGGTCCGGACTGAAGCTTTCTTT.

CDR3: CASSLVSTNEQFF. The CDR3 DNA reads as TGTGCCAGCAGCTTAGTTTCGACTAATGAGCAGTTCTTC. J is TRBJ2-1 and V is TRBV7-9; D unclear. CDR1 is SEHNR and CDR2 is FQNEAQ in the germline V gene (reference sequence). V was trimmed by 1 base and J by 7 bases, leaving 8 bases between them. The CDR3 has 13 residues.

J is TRBJ2-7 and V is TRBV15; TRBD2 is a possible D gene (6 bases). The V gene lost 4 bases and the J gene lost 7 bases, with 14 bases spanning the gap. Germline lookup yields CDR1 LNHNV and CDR2 YYDKDF (reference sequence). The CDR3 contains 13 residues. The CDR3 bases are TGTGCCACCAGCACGCGGGGCCTTGGAGAGCAGTACTTC. Translating gives CATSTRGLGEQYF. Variable domain in full (rest from reference TRBV15 and TRBJ2-7): DAMVIQNPRYQVTQFGKPVTLSCSQTLNHNVMYWYQQKSSQAPKLLFHYYDKDFNNEADTPDNFQSRRPNTSFCFLDIRSPGLGDTAMYLCATSTRGLGEQYFGPGTRLTVT.

The chain employs TRBV13 and TRBJ2-3; D is unresolved. This CDR3 spans 13 amino acids. Germline V gene sequence: CDR1 PRHDT, CDR2 FYEKMQ (reference sequence). V was shortened by 0 bases and J by 4 bases, with 5 bases between the two germline ends. Here the CDR3 DNA reads TGTGCCAGCAGCTTAGGCCGAGCAGATACGCAGTATTTT. It codes for CASSLGRADTQYF. Filled out from reference TRBV13 and TRBJ2-3, the complete variable domain reads AAGVIQSPRHLIKEKRETATLKCYPIPRHDTVYWYQQGPGQDPQFLISFYEKMQSDKGSIPDRFSAQQFSDYHSELNMSSLELGDSALYFCASSLGRADTQYFGPGTRLTVL.

In DNA form, the CDR3 reads TGTGCCAGCAAGCCCTCTGTTGTCAATGAGCAGTTCTTC. Translation: CASKPSVVNEQFF. This chain links TRBV7-9 with TRBJ2-1; D gene uncertain. The CDR3 runs 13 residues. V was trimmed by 7 bases and J by 6 bases, leaving 13 bases between them. The germline gives CDR1 SEHNR, CDR2 FQNEAQ (reference sequence).

The gene calls are TRBV19 and TRBJ2-1, with TRBD2 identical over 14 bases. There are 17 residues in the CDR3. Germline lookup yields CDR1 LNHDA and CDR2 SQIVND (reference sequence). DNA for the CDR3: TGTGCTACCACCCCCGCCGGACTAGCGGGGGGATACAATGAGCAGTTCTTC. It codes for CATTPAGLAGGYNEQFF. The full variable domain, its missing parts supplied by reference TRBV19 and TRBJ2-1, is DGGITQSPKYLFRKEGQNVTLSCEQNLNHDAMYWYRQDPGQGLRLIYYSQIVNDFQKGDIAEGYSVSREKKESFPLTVTSAQKNPTAFYLCATTPAGLAGGYNEQFFGPGTRLTVL.

V usage is TRBV18 and J usage is TRBJ2-7, with D perhaps TRBD1 (6 bases). Germline V gene sequence: CDR1 KGHSH, CDR2 LQKENI. This CDR3 has 13 residues. V was trimmed by 4 bases and J by 3 bases, leaving 10 bases between them. The CDR3 loop reads CASSLAGDYEQYF. In DNA, the CDR3 is TGTGCCAGCTCACTGGCAGGGGACTACGAGCAGTACTTC.

This sequence joins TRBV4-2 and TRBJ2-7, with TRBD2 identical over 7 bases. In germline, CDR1 is LGHNA, CDR2 YNFKEQ. The CDR3 is made up of 16 amino acids. The ends lost 5 bases at V and 0 bases at J; junction bases unmatched: 10. The CDR3 coding sequence is TGTGCCAGCAGCTCCAGCTGGGAGGGAACCTCCTACGAGCAGTACTTC. Its protein is CASSSSWEGTSYEQYF.

This clone was counted once. The rearrangement joins TRBV7-9 to TRBJ2-7; D gene uncertain. The CDR3 totals 14 residues. V lost 0 bases, J lost 0 bases, and 6 bases lay in between. The germline V gene encodes CDR1 SEHNR and CDR2 FQNEAQ (reference sequence). The CDR3 DNA follows: TGTGCCAGCAGCTTAGCGGGCCCCTCCTACGAGCAGTACTTC. Amino acids: CASSLAGPSYEQYF.

The genes are TRBV29-1 and TRBJ1-4; perhaps TRBD1 as D (6 bases). Germline values: CDR1 SQVTM, CDR2 ANQGSEA. V was shortened by 6 bases and J by 7 bases, with 12 bases between the two germline ends. This CDR3 is 12 amino acids long. The chain's CDR3 is CSVYQGFEKLFF. Written as DNA, the CDR3 is TGCAGCGTCTATCAGGGGTTTGAAAAACTGTTTTTT.

This chain links TRBV28 with TRBJ2-3; D unclear. V was trimmed by 6 bases and J by 4 bases, leaving 11 bases between them. Per germline, CDR1 MDHEN and CDR2 SYDVKM. CDR3 size: 13 residues. CDR3 sequence: CASRKDDPDTQYF. The CDR3 DNA sequence: TGTGCCAGCAGAAAAGACGACCCAGATACGCAGTATTTT.

This chain links TRBV28 with TRBJ1-1, with a tentative D call TRBD1 (6 bases). CDR1 is MDHEN, CDR2 SYDVKM, per germline. This CDR3 is 16 amino acids long. V was trimmed by 1 base and J by 3 bases, leaving 15 bases between them. The CDR3 sequence is CASSLSVGTTDTEAFF. The CDR3 DNA is TGTGCCAGCAGTTTATCCGTGGGGACAACAGACACTGAAGCTTTCTTT.

This clone was picked up one time. The CDR3, as DNA: TGCGCCACCGGCGGGATTGGGAGCACAGATACGCAGTATTTT. Translated, it gives CATGGIGSTDTQYF. This chain connects TRBV10-2 to TRBJ2-3; possibly TRBD2 for D (6 bases). V dropped 10 bases and J dropped 0 bases, with 14 bases sitting between them. The CDR3 runs to 14 residues. Germline lookup yields CDR1 WSHSY and CDR2 SAAADI.

The chain couples TRBV4-2 to TRBJ2-7; 8 bases line up with TRBD1. There are 17 residues in the CDR3. Germline lookup yields CDR1 LGHNA and CDR2 YNFKEQ. V was pared by 1 base and J by 7 bases, with 15 bases of the junction left unmatched. This CDR3 reads CASSQGVAGTGAWEQYF. The CDR3, as DNA: TGTGCCAGCAGCCAAGGAGTCGCAGGGACAGGAGCCTGGGAGCAGTACTTC.

The V call is TRBV4-1, the J call TRBJ2-3, with 8 nucleotides matching TRBD2. Germline CDR1 is MGHRA and CDR2 is YSYEKL. Germline trimming cut 0 bases from V and 7 bases from J; bases unmatched to any gene: 6. The CDR3 covers 15 residues. CDR3 loop: CASSQDDSGMYTQYF. The CDR3 DNA is TGCGCCAGCAGCCAAGATGATAGCGGGATGTATACGCAGTATTTT.

The genes are TRBV9 and TRBJ2-2; unclear D gene. V was trimmed by 9 bases and J by 2 bases, leaving 11 bases between them. The CDR3 totals 13 residues. In germline, CDR1 is SGDLS, CDR2 YYNGEE. As DNA, the CDR3 is TGTGCCACCCGGGCACGAAACACCGGGGAGCTGTTTTTT. Translated, it gives CATRARNTGELFF.

Comments on this clone: Additional DNA sequences in this sample encode the identical CDR3. The V gene is TRBV27, the J gene TRBJ2-7; 7 bases line up with TRBD1. Unmatched junction bases numbered 6, after V lost 4 bases and J lost 6 bases. This CDR3 is built from 13 residues. Germline CDR1 is MNHEY and CDR2 is SMNVEV (reference sequence). The CDR3 DNA reads as TGTGCCAGCAGTTCCCCCCCAGGGGGCGAGCAGTACTTC. The encoded protein is CASSSPPGGEQYF.

The chain recombines TRBV5-1 with TRBJ2-1, with 8 nucleotides matching TRBD2. Germline CDR1 and CDR2: SGHRS and YFSETQ. J was trimmed by 4 bases and V by 2 bases; bases with no gene match: 17. The length of the CDR3 is 19 residues. CDR3 in DNA: TGCGCCAGCAGCTTTACGGGGGGGACACCACTGGGCCTTTACAATGAGCAGTTCTTC. As protein: CASSFTGGTPLGLYNEQFF.

The chain is built from TRBV29-1 and TRBJ1-2; perhaps TRBD1 as D (5 bases). V was cut by 0 bases and J by 1 base, with 15 bases left in between. The CDR3 length is 16 residues. Per germline, CDR1 SQVTM and CDR2 ANQGSEA. CDR3 sequence (DNA): TGCAGCGTTGAAGATCGGGGGGGTAAGAATAACTATGGCTACACCTTC. Translated, it gives CSVEDRGGKNNYGYTF.

The chain employs TRBV28 and TRBJ1-3, with 9 positions matching TRBD1. The junction had 2 bases not matched to a gene; V was cut back by 6 bases and J by 2 bases. The CDR3 extends over 14 amino acids. Germline lookup yields CDR1 MDHEN and CDR2 SYDVKM. CDR3 sequence reads: CASRTGGPGNTIYF. In DNA, the CDR3 is TGTGCCAGCAGGACAGGGGGTCCTGGAAACACCATATATTTT.

This rearrangement joins TRBV5-1 to TRBJ2-2; 12 bases line up with TRBD1. The junction had 15 bases not matched to a gene; V was cut back by 6 bases and J by 6 bases. This CDR3 spans 18 amino acids. Germline values: CDR1 SGHRS, CDR2 YFSETQ. CDR3 sequence reads: CASTAGTGGEGIAGELFF. In DNA, the CDR3 is TGCGCCAGCACAGCCGGGACAGGGGGCGAAGGGATCGCCGGGGAGCTGTTTTTT.

The V call is TRBV9, the J call TRBJ2-7; 8 bases match TRBD2. Germline V lookup: CDR1 SGDLS, CDR2 YYNGEE. J lost 1 base, V lost 3 bases, and 3 bases had no gene match. CDR3 length equals 14 residues. CDR3 in amino acids: CASSAGGESYEQYF. For the CDR3, the DNA is TGTGCCAGCAGCGCGGGGGGGGAATCCTACGAGCAGTACTTC.

V is TRBV13 and J is TRBJ1-1; D gene unclear. Germline lookup yields CDR1 PRHDT and CDR2 FYEKMQ (reference sequence). Trimming took 4 bases from V and 6 from J, leaving 9 bases between them. The CDR3 is 12 residues long. This CDR3 is CASSSGQAEAFF. The CDR3, as DNA: TGTGCCAGCAGCTCCGGGCAAGCTGAAGCTTTCTTT.

V usage is TRBV27 and J usage is TRBJ2-2; the D is unclear. The CDR3 sequence is 12 residues long. The germline V gene encodes CDR1 MNHEY and CDR2 SMNVEV (reference sequence). Trimming pared 8 bases from V and 5 bases from J, leaving 9 bases between. The CDR3 region is CASCETTGELFF. The DNA of the CDR3 is TGTGCCAGCTGTGAGACTACCGGGGAGCTGTTTTTT.

V and J are TRBV6-6 and TRBJ1-5; D might be TRBD1 (5 bases). The CDR3 covers 13 residues. Trimming took off 5 bases at V and 1 base at J, with 6 bases between the two ends. The germline V gene has CDR1 MNHNY and CDR2 SVGAGI (reference sequence). The CDR3 is CASSPGSNQPQHF. For the CDR3, the DNA is TGTGCCAGCAGTCCAGGGAGCAATCAGCCCCAGCATTTT.